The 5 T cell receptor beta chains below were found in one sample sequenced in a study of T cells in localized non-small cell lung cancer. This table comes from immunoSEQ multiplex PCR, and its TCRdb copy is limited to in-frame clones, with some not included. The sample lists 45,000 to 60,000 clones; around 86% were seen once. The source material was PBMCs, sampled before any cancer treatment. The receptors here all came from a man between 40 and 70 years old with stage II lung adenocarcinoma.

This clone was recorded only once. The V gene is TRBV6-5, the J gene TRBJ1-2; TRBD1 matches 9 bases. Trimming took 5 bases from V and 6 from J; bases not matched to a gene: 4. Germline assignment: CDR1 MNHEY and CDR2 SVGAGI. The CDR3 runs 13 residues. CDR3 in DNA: TGTGCCAGCAGTCGGGACAGGGTAAATGGCTACACCTTC. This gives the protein CASSRDRVNGYTF.

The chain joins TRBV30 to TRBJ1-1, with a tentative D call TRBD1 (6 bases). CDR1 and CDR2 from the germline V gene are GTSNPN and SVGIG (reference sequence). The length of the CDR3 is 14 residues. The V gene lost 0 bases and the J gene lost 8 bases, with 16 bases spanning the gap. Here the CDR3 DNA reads TGTGCCTGGAGTGTTACTACCGGCAGGGGCGAAGCTTTCTTT. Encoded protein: CAWSVTTGRGEAFF. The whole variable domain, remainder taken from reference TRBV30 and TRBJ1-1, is SQTIHQWPATLVQPVGSPLSLECTVEGTSNPNLYWYRQAAGRGLQLLFYSVGIGQISSEVPQNLSASRPQDRQFILSSKKLLLSDSGFYLCAWSVTTGRGEAFFGQGTRLTVV.

CDR3 sequence (DNA): TGTGCCAGCTCACCATTGAAGAACACTGAAGCTTTCTTT. Translating gives CASSPLKNTEAFF. V usage is TRBV18 and J usage is TRBJ1-1; D is unresolved. The CDR3 runs to 13 residues. V was shortened by 2 bases and J by 1 base, with 5 bases between the two germline ends. The germline CDR1 and CDR2 sequences are KGHSH and LQKENI.

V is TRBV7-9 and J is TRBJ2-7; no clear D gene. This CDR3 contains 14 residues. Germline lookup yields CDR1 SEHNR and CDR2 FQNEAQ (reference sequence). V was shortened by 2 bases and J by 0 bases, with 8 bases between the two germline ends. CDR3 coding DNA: TGTGCCAGCAGCTTATCCCTGAACTCCTACGAGCAGTACTTC. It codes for CASSLSLNSYEQYF.

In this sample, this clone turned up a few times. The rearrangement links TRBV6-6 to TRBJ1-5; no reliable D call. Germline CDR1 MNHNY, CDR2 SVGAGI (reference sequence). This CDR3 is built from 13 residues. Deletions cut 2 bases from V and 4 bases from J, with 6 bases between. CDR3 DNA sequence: TGTGCCAGCAGTTACGGACCGAATCAGCCCCAGCATTTT. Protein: CASSYGPNQPQHF.